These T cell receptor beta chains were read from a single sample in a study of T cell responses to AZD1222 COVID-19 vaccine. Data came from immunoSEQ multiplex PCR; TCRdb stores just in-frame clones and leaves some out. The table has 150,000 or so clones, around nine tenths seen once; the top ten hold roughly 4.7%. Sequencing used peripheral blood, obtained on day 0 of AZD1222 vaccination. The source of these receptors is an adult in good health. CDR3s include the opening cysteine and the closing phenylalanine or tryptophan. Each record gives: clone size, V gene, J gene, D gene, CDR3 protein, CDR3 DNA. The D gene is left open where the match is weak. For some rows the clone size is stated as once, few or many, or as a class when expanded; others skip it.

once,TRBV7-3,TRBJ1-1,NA,CASSPSWGTEAFF,TGTGCCAGCAGCCCCAGCTGGGGGACTGAAGCTTTCTTT
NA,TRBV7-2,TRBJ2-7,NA,CASSRSGQGRAYF,TGTGCCAGCAGCCGTAGCGGGCAGGGGCGAGCGTACTTC
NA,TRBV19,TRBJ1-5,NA,CASSIGGGQPQHF,TGTGCCAGTAGTATAGGAGGGGGACAGCCCCAGCATTTT
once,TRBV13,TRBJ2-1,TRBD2,CASSPSGLAGVNEQFF,TGTGCCAGCAGCCCCTCGGGACTAGCGGGAGTCAATGAGCAGTTCTTC
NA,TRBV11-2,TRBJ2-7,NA,CASSSPGDQLGEQYF,TGTGCCAGCAGCTCCCCTGGGGACCAGCTTGGCGAGCAGTACTTC
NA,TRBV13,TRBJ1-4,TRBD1,CASSDRQGPSEKLFF,TGTGCCAGCAGCGACCGACAGGGACCTAGTGAAAAACTGTTTTTT
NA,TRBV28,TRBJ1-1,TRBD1,CASSLLGQGAQKTEAFF,TGTGCCAGCAGTTTACTCGGACAGGGGGCGCAAAAAACTGAAGCTTTCTTT
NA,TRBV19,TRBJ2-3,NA,CASGVGDTQYF,TGTGCTTCAGGGGTTGGGGATACGCAGTATTTT
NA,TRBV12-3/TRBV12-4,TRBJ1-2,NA,CASSLGRYGGYTF,TGTGCCAGCAGTTTAGGGAGGTACGGTGGCTACACCTTC
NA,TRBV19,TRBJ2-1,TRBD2,CASNRAGGLSEQFF,TGTGCCAGTAATCGAGCGGGAGGGCTAAGTGAGCAGTTCTTC
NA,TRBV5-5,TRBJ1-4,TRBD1,CASSWTGNEKLFF,TGTGCCAGCAGCTGGACAGGGAATGAAAAACTGTTTTTT
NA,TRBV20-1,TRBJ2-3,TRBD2,CSASRGAGVSDTQYF,TGCAGTGCTAGTCGAGGGGCGGGAGTATCAGATACGCAGTATTTT
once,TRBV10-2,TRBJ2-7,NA,CATLSRGDEQYF,TGCGCCACCCTAAGTAGGGGGGACGAGCAGTACTTC
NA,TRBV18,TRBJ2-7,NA,CASSHSSLSTYEQYF,TGTGCCAGCTCGCACTCCTCCCTTAGCACTTACGAGCAGTACTTC
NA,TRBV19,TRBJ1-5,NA,CASSPFGGNQPQHF,TGTGCCAGTTCCCCTTTTGGGGGGAATCAGCCCCAGCATTTT
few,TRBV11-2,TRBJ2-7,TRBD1,CASSLSGGEQYF,TGTGCCAGCAGCTTATCAGGGGGCGAGCAGTACTTC
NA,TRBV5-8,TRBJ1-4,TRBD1,CASSLLTGGDEKLFF,TGTGCCAGCAGCTTACTAACAGGGGGCGATGAAAAACTGTTTTTT
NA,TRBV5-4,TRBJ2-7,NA,CASSLGRQTSYEQYF,TGTGCCAGCAGCTTGGGGAGACAGACCTCCTACGAGCAGTACTTC
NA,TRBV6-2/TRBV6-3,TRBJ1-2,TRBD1,CASSYADRVSYGYTF,TGTGCCAGCAGTTATGCGGACAGGGTATCCTATGGCTACACCTTC
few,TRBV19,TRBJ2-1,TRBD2,CASSKVAGPYNEQFF,TGTGCCAGTAGTAAAGTAGCGGGCCCGTACAATGAGCAGTTCTTC
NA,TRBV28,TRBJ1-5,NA,CASGSLDLSNQPQHF,TGTGCCAGCGGATCCCTCGACCTAAGCAATCAGCCCCAGCATTTT
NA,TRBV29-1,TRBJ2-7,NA,CSVRPAYEQYF,TGCAGCGTACGACCTGCGTACGAGCAGTACTTC